One and the same sample provided the 10 T cell receptor beta chains below, sequenced in a study of T cells after yellow fever vaccination. TCRdb used MiXCR to reprocess the 5' RACE reads, holding one entry per CDR3 protein. The sample includes approximately 150,000 distinct CDR3 sequences, approximately 6.2% of them seen just once. The sequences come from CD4+ T cells sorted from PBMCs, collected on the day of the first yellow fever vaccination. The receptor set was obtained from a man between 18 and 29 years old who received the YFV17D yellow fever vaccine.

This clonotype was recorded at least ten times. The CDR3 loop reads CATSSLGTSGGKNTGELFF. CDR3 sequence (DNA): TGTGCCACCAGCTCCCTGGGGACTAGCGGGGGGAAGAACACCGGGGAGCTGTTTTTT. The V and J genes are TRBV15 and TRBJ2-2, with TRBD2 identical over 15 bases. CDR1 and CDR2 from the germline V gene are LNHNV and YYDKDF (reference sequence). The CDR3 is 19 residues long. J was trimmed by 1 base and V by 5 bases; bases with no gene match: 8.

The V call is TRBV6-2 or TRBV6-3, the J call TRBJ2-2; 7 bases are a match to TRBD2. The V and J ends lost 0 bases and 1 base, in that order; junction bases with no gene match: 2. Germline V gene sequence: CDR1 MNHEY, CDR2 SVGEGT. The CDR3 consists of 16 residues. CDR3 bases: TGTGCCAGCAGTTACTCCGGACTAGGGAACACCGGGGAGCTGTTTTTT. Residues: CASSYSGLGNTGELFF.

This clonotype showed up many times. The chain is built from TRBV5-1 and TRBJ1-4; D uncertain. The CDR3 extends over 14 amino acids. V was clipped by 2 bases and J by 0 bases, with 5 bases between them. Per germline, CDR1 SGHRS and CDR2 YFSETQ. The CDR3 nucleotides are TGCGCCAGCAGCTTTGGGGCAACTAATGAAAAACTGTTTTTT. Translation gives CASSFGATNEKLFF.

This clonotype was seen ten or more times. J is TRBJ2-2 and V is TRBV5-1; 10 bases map to TRBD1. The CDR3 contains 16 residues. Germline values: CDR1 SGHRS, CDR2 YFSETQ. J gave up 4 bases and V 6 bases, and 9 bases lay outside the gene matches. The CDR3 spells CASTSTGTGVTGELFF. In nucleotides, the CDR3 is TGCGCCAGCACCTCAACGGGGACAGGGGTCACCGGGGAGCTGTTTTTT.

The table lists this clonotype with many counts. The chain carries TRBV14 and TRBJ1-6, with D unclear. V lost 3 bases, J lost 9 bases, and 9 bases lay in between. There are 13 residues in the CDR3. CDR1 SGHDN and CDR2 FVKESK come from the germline V gene. The CDR3 loop reads CASSQESSSPLHF. The CDR3 nucleotides are TGTGCCAGCAGCCAGGAGAGTTCTTCACCCCTCCACTTT.

The gene calls are TRBV7-9 and TRBJ1-3; D may be TRBD1 (5 bases). The germline V gene has CDR1 SEHNR and CDR2 FQNEAQ (reference sequence). This CDR3 spans 16 amino acids. V was cut by 5 bases and J by 0 bases, with 14 bases left in between. The CDR3 DNA follows: TGTGCCAGCAGCCTTCTGGGGGAACACTCTGGAAACACCATATATTTT. Protein sequence: CASSLLGEHSGNTIYF.

To note about this clonotype: This could be a read error, since a much larger clone is one nucleotide away. V usage is TRBV15 and J usage is TRBJ2-7; D unclear. The CDR3 is 12 residues long. Germline loops: CDR1 LNHNV, CDR2 YYDKDF (reference sequence). V lost 3 bases and J lost 6, with 9 bases in between. The CDR3 sequence is CATSRAVGEQYF. CDR3 in DNA: TGTGCCACCAGCAGGGCTGTAGGCGAGCAGTACTTC.

The chain couples TRBV5-4 to TRBJ2-7; D may be TRBD1 or TRBD2 (5 bases each). CDR1 is SGHNT and CDR2 is YYREEE in the germline V gene (reference sequence). The CDR3 totals 14 residues. V gave up 7 bases and J gave up 0 bases, with 14 bases separating them. CDR3 loop: CASGPTGPSYEQYF. In DNA form, the CDR3 reads TGTGCCAGCGGCCCGACGGGACCCTCCTACGAGCAGTACTTC.

This clonotype was found many times. The V call is TRBV28, the J call TRBJ2-5; 7 bases map to TRBD1. The J segment lost 3 bases and the V segment lost 5 bases, leaving 6 bases of the junction unmatched. CDR3 length: 14 residues. Germline loops: CDR1 MDHEN, CDR2 SYDVKM. In DNA, the CDR3 is TGTGCCAGCAGTCCAGGGGGTCCAGAAGAGACCCAGTACTTC. Amino acids: CASSPGGPEETQYF.

The chain recombines TRBV7-3 with TRBJ2-3; 8 bases match TRBD2. V lost 5 bases and J lost 4; bases outside the gene matches: 14. Germline CDR1 SGHTA, CDR2 FQGTGA. The CDR3 is made up of 17 amino acids. The CDR3 is CASSPLGSGDASDTQYF. The CDR3 DNA is TGTGCCAGCAGCCCCCTGGGTAGCGGGGATGCCTCAGATACGCAGTATTTT.